The 5 T cell receptor beta chains given below trace back to one sample, sequenced in a study of blood T cell repertoires in COVID-19. Clones were read by immunoSEQ multiplex PCR, and TCRdb kept only the in-frame ones, dropping some. Of some 230,000 clones in the sample, more than 65% were seen once. Sample: peripheral blood. The receptors originated from a woman under 40 who had recovered from COVID-19.

The rearrangement joins TRBV6-5 to TRBJ1-5, with 10 bases matching TRBD1. V lost 7 bases, J lost 5 bases, and 2 bases stayed unmatched. This CDR3 is 13 amino acids long. The germline V gene has CDR1 MNHEY and CDR2 SVGAGI. As DNA, the CDR3 is TGTGCCAGCACCGGGACAGGGGATCAGCCCCAGCATTTT. This gives the protein CASTGTGDQPQHF.

The chain joins TRBV3-1 (or the pseudogene TRBV3-2) to TRBJ2-7; 7 bases agree with TRBD1. V dropped 3 bases and J dropped 2; count of bases not matched to a gene: 4. Germline V gene lookup returns CDR1 LGHDT and CDR2 YNNKEL (reference sequence). The CDR3 covers 14 residues. The CDR3 sequence: CASSQSGTAYEQYF. The CDR3 coding sequence is TGTGCCAGCAGCCAGTCCGGGACAGCCTACGAGCAGTACTTC.

V usage is TRBV10-2 and J usage is TRBJ1-1; 8 bases align to TRBD1. CDR1 is WSHSY and CDR2 is SAAADI in the germline V gene. The J segment lost 11 bases and the V segment lost 4 bases, leaving 15 bases of the junction unmatched. This CDR3 region has 15 residues. This CDR3 reads CASSVRQGARDPAFF. In nucleotides, the CDR3 is TGCGCCAGCAGTGTCAGGCAGGGGGCGCGGGACCCCGCTTTCTTT.

V is TRBV4-2 and J is TRBJ1-1; unclear D gene. Deletions cut 0 bases from V and 3 bases from J, with 8 bases between. The CDR3 has 14 amino acids. Germline CDR1 and CDR2: LGHNA and YNFKEQ. CDR3 sequence (DNA): TGTGCCAGCAGCCAAGAAACAGTCCACACTGAAGCTTTCTTT. Translation gives CASSQETVHTEAFF.

The V and J genes are TRBV12-3 or TRBV12-4 and TRBJ1-2, with 9 bases aligning to TRBD1. V was clipped by 6 bases and J by 7 bases; unmatched bases: 3. The CDR3 loop spans 12 amino acids. The CDR3 here is CASRGQGPGYTF. For the CDR3, the DNA is TGTGCCAGCAGGGGACAGGGCCCTGGCTACACCTTC.